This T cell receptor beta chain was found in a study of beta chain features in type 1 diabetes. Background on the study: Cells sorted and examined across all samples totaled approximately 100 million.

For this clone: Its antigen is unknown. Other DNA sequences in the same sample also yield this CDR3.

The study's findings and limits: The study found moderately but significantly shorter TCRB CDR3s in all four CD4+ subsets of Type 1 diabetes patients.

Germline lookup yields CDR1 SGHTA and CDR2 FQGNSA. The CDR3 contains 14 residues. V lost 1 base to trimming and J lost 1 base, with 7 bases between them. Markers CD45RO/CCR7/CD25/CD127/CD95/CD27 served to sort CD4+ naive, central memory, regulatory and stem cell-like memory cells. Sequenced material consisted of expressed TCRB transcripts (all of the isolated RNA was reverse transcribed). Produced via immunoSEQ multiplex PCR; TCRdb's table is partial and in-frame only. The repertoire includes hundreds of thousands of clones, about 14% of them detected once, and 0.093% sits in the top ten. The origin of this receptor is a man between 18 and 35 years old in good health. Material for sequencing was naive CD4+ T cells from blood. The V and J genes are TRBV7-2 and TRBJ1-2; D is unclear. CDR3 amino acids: CASSLGQRNYGYTF. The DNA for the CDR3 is TGTGCCAGCAGCTTAGGCCAGCGTAACTATGGCTACACCTTC.